This T cell receptor beta chain came from a study of shared clonotypes between healthy human individuals. Background on the study: Three plates each covered CD4 naive and memory; CD8 naive two, CD8 memory one. Regarding the study as a whole: Clonotype sharing among donors was expected to depend on sequencing depth. Naive CD4 clonotypes overlapped across a handful of donors at around 5%.

The CDR3 loop spans 12 amino acids. J was trimmed by 6 bases and V by 7 bases; bases with no gene match: 7. The V gene's germline CDR1 is SGHRS and CDR2 YFSETQ. Original processing methods: ImmunoSEQ only sent back junction sequences with no quality scores, so filtering was done differently. The protocol was immunoSEQ multiplex PCR, while the TCRdb copy is restricted to in-frame clones and leaves out a portion. V and J calls and clone size follow that table, whereas D and trimming were derived from the DNA. Among roughly 2,000,000 clones listed, around 93% were seen once. Turning to this clone: Its antigen is unknown.

CD8 cells regarded as naive lacked CD45RO, were positively chosen for CCR7, and omitted terminally differentiated effector memory CD45RA+ cells. This chain links TRBV5-1 with TRBJ2-7; TRBD2 aligns across 7 bases. Sequencing was performed on naive CD8+ T cells from PBMCs. The source is a man younger than 30 in good health. Some clones in this sample may be carry-over from other donors' samples. The CDR3 bases are TGCGCCAGCCGAGAGGGACTAACCGAGCAGTACTTC. It yields the protein CASREGLTEQYF. The complete variable domain, with remaining parts taken from reference TRBV5-1 and TRBJ2-7, reads KAGVTQTPRYLIKTRGQQVTLSCSPISGHRSVSWYQQTPGQGLQFLFEYFSETQRNKGNFPGRFSGRQFSNSRSEMNVSTLELGDSALYLCASREGLTEQYFGPGTRLTVT.